This entry lists 22 T cell receptor beta chains sequenced from one sample in a study of radiotherapy plus CTLA-4 blockade in lung cancer. Clones were sequenced by immunoSEQ multiplex PCR, and TCRdb holds only the in-frame ones, with some missing. The repertoire consists of 84,000 or so clones, with around 83% occurring once and the leading ten covering 14% to 15%. The sequences come from peripheral blood, collected from a patient treated with radiotherapy plus ipilimumab. These receptors all stem from a human donor with non-small cell lung cancer that progressed on radiotherapy plus ipilimumab.

This chain uses TRBV7-6 with TRBJ2-7; D is undetermined. Germline V gives CDR1 SGHVS, CDR2 FNYEAQ. The CDR3 has 15 amino acids. V shed 1 base and J shed 1 base, with 11 bases lying between them. The CDR3 protein is CASSLESLSSYEQYF. In DNA, the CDR3 is TGTGCCAGCAGCTTAGAGTCGCTTTCTTCCTACGAGCAGTACTTC. Full variable domain (outside the CDR3, taken from reference TRBV7-6 and TRBJ2-7): GAGVSQSPRYKVTKRGQDVALRCDPISGHVSLYWYRQALGQGPEFLTYFNYEAQQDKSGLPNDRFSAERPEGSISTLTIQRTEQRDSAMYRCASSLESLSSYEQYFGPGTRLTVT.

The chain combines TRBV27 with TRBJ1-1; a weak D match, TRBD1 (6 bases). Germline-derived CDR1 and CDR2 are MNHEY and SMNVEV (reference sequence). V lost 9 bases to trimming and J lost 4 bases, with 12 bases between them. This CDR3 contains 12 residues. CDR3 in amino acids: CARQDSATEAFF. CDR3 DNA sequence: TGTGCCAGGCAGGACAGTGCCACTGAAGCTTTCTTT.

The chain has TRBV10-3 and TRBJ1-3; D is ambiguous. Germline loops: CDR1 ENHRY, CDR2 SYGVKD. V was clipped by 3 bases and J by 4 bases, with 4 bases between them. There are 12 residues in the CDR3. The CDR3 is CAISEEGNTIYF. DNA for the CDR3: TGTGCCATCAGTGAAGAAGGAAACACCATATATTTT.

The chain combines TRBV2 with TRBJ1-2; D not resolved. Germline CDR1 and CDR2: SNHLY and FYNNEI. V was trimmed by 5 bases and J by 4 bases, leaving 11 bases between them. The CDR3 spans 13 residues. CDR3 amino acids: CASSTDRRYGYTF. For the CDR3, the DNA is TGTGCCAGCAGTACCGACCGGCGCTATGGCTACACCTTC.

The chain has TRBV7-3 and TRBJ2-2; possibly TRBD2 for D (6 bases). V was trimmed by 1 base and J by 3 bases, leaving 18 bases between them. The CDR3 runs 18 residues. CDR1 is SGHTA, CDR2 FQGTGA, per germline. Written as DNA, the CDR3 is TGTGCCAGCAGCTTAAGCCCCCCCGGTTGGGGGGACACCGGGGAGCTGTTTTTT. It specifies CASSLSPPGWGDTGELFF.

The chain is built from TRBV6-4 and TRBJ1-1; D call uncertain. V was trimmed by 4 bases and J by 0 bases, leaving 9 bases between them. The CDR3 sequence is 14 residues long. Germline V gene data show CDR1 as MRHNA and CDR2 as SNTAGT. The CDR3 DNA reads TGTGCCAGCAGTGTTTCGCATGTGAACACTGAAGCTTTCTTT. Translating gives CASSVSHVNTEAFF.

The chain combines TRBV5-1 with TRBJ2-1; 8 bases align to TRBD1. Germline CDR1 SGHRS, CDR2 YFSETQ. The ends lost 0 bases at V and 4 bases at J; junction bases unmatched: 6. The CDR3 is made up of 16 amino acids. This CDR3 reads CASSLDDRGFYNEQFF. The CDR3 region has the DNA TGCGCCAGCAGCTTGGACGACAGGGGATTTTACAATGAGCAGTTCTTC.

The chain has TRBV27 and TRBJ1-1, with D possibly matching TRBD1 (6 bases). The CDR3 runs to 14 residues. CDR1 is MNHEY and CDR2 is SMNVEV in the germline V gene (reference sequence). The V gene lost 3 bases and the J gene lost 4 bases, with 12 bases spanning the gap. CDR3 nucleotide sequence: TGTGCCAGCAGTTTCTCAGGGGTCGGCACTGAAGCTTTCTTT. It specifies CASSFSGVGTEAFF.

This rearrangement joins TRBV30 to TRBJ2-1, with unresolved D. This CDR3 has 11 residues. V was pared by 2 bases and J by 4 bases, with 3 bases between. Germline CDR1 GTSNPN, CDR2 SVGIG (reference sequence). The DNA for the CDR3 is TGTGCCTGGAGTCCTTACAATGAGCAGTTCTTC. Protein: CAWSPYNEQFF.

The gene calls are TRBV7-8 and TRBJ2-1; D may be TRBD2 (6 bases). CDR3 size: 16 residues. CDR1 and CDR2 from the germline V gene are SGHVS and FQNEAQ. The V end lost 7 bases, the J end lost 2 bases, and 18 bases lay between the germline ends. Here the CDR3 DNA reads TGTGCCAGCACCGGGGAGGTAGGACGGACCTACAATGAGCAGTTCTTC. Translating gives CASTGEVGRTYNEQFF.

This chain uses TRBV13 with TRBJ2-3, with TRBD1 as a possible D gene (5 bases). Germline V gene data show CDR1 as PRHDT and CDR2 as FYEKMQ (reference sequence). The CDR3 runs to 18 residues. The ends were cut back, 5 bases at V and 0 bases at J, with 21 bases in the middle. CDR3 residues: CASSTRAPAAYSTDTQYF. The CDR3 bases are TGTGCCAGCAGCACCAGGGCCCCGGCAGCCTATAGCACAGATACGCAGTATTTT.

V usage is TRBV5-1 and J usage is TRBJ2-7; 7 bases line up with TRBD1. The CDR3 has 14 residues. Germline CDR1 and CDR2: SGHRS and YFSETQ. The V gene end was trimmed by 4 bases and the J gene end by 3 bases; junction bases not matched to a gene: 7. CDR3 sequence reads: CASSGGQNNYEQYF. CDR3 coding DNA: TGCGCCAGCAGCGGGGGACAGAACAACTACGAGCAGTACTTC.

The CDR3: CASSLGESTDTQYF. The DNA for the CDR3 is TGCGCCAGCAGCCTGGGGGAGAGCACAGATACGCAGTATTTT. V is TRBV5-1 and J is TRBJ2-3; either TRBD1 or TRBD2 may fit D (5 bases each). Per the germline V gene, CDR1 is SGHRS and CDR2 is YFSETQ. The CDR3 consists of 14 residues. Trimming removed 4 bases from V and 0 bases from J, with 9 bases in between.

This rearrangement joins TRBV6-5 to TRBJ1-2; 9 bases fit TRBD1. Germline V gene lookup returns CDR1 MNHEY and CDR2 SVGAGI. The CDR3 is made up of 13 amino acids. Germline trimming cut 6 bases from V and 4 bases from J; bases unmatched to any gene: 3. CDR3 DNA sequence: TGTGCCAGCAGAACAGGGGGCGGCTATGGCTACACCTTC. Translating gives CASRTGGGYGYTF.

The V and J genes are TRBV6-5 and TRBJ2-5, with D uncertain. The end of the DNA aligns better with TRBJ2-7, so the J call may be wrong. Germline CDR1 MNHEY, CDR2 SVGAGI. There are 13 residues in the CDR3. The CDR3 nucleotides read TGTGCCAGCAGTTACTCGGCCTGGGACGAGCAGTACTTC. As protein: CASSYSAWDEQYF.

This chain joins TRBV10-3 and TRBJ2-2, with D tentatively TRBD1 (6 bases). CDR1 is ENHRY, CDR2 SYGVKD, per germline. Trimming stripped 4 bases from V and 6 bases from J, with 15 bases between. CDR3 length: 15 amino acids. In DNA, the CDR3 is TGTGCCATCAGTGGCGCAGGCAGGGGAGCCGGGGAGCTGTTTTTT. It encodes CAISGAGRGAGELFF.

This clone was seen just once. Other DNA sequences from this sample encode an identical CDR3 as well. CDR3 sequence reads: CASSLARTGETQYF. Here the CDR3 DNA reads TGTGCCAGCAGCTTAGCTCGGACAGGAGAGACCCAGTACTTC. This chain links TRBV11-2 with TRBJ2-5; 7 bases match TRBD1. This CDR3 has 14 residues. V was clipped by 1 base and J by 4 bases; unmatched bases: 3. CDR1 is SGHAT, CDR2 FQNNGV, per germline.

This chain connects TRBV27 to TRBJ2-7; TRBD2 aligns across 11 bases. The CDR3 is made up of 15 amino acids. Trimming at V came to 1 base and at J to 6 bases, leaving 5 bases not matched to a gene. CDR1 is MNHEY, CDR2 SMNVEV, per germline (reference sequence). The CDR3 bases are TGTGCCAGCAGTTTATTAGGGCTAGCGGGAGGCGAGCAGTACTTC. Its protein product is CASSLLGLAGGEQYF.

V is TRBV2 and J is TRBJ2-7, with D possibly called TRBD1 or TRBD2 (5 bases each). CDR3 length equals 11 residues. Germline CDR1 SNHLY, CDR2 FYNNEI. Trimming shortened V by 5 bases and J by 6 bases, and 8 bases separated the two germline ends. The CDR3 spells CASSLGGEQYF. The CDR3 nucleotides are TGTGCCAGCAGTCTTGGGGGCGAGCAGTACTTC.

This chain uses TRBV9 with TRBJ1-4, with 8 positions matching TRBD1. This CDR3 has 19 amino acids. V dropped 4 bases and J dropped 4; count of bases not matched to a gene: 18. The V gene's germline CDR1 is SGDLS and CDR2 YYNGEE. In nucleotides, the CDR3 is TGTGCCAGCAGCCCCCACGGACAGGGCGGAAGGGGCATTAATGAAAAACTGTTTTTT. Amino acid sequence: CASSPHGQGGRGINEKLFF.

The rearrangement uses TRBV5-6 and TRBJ2-2; possibly TRBD2 for D (5 bases). The CDR3 consists of 18 residues. V was pared by 5 bases and J by 0 bases, with 20 bases between. CDR1 is SGHDT and CDR2 is YYEEEE in the germline V gene. CDR3 loop: CASRRRWPNDPNTGELFF. The CDR3, as DNA: TGTGCCAGCAGGCGGAGGTGGCCCAACGACCCGAACACCGGGGAGCTGTTTTTT. Looking up the rest from reference TRBV5-6 and TRBJ2-2 gives the full variable domain: DAGVTQSPTHLIKTRGQQVTLRCSPKSGHDTVSWYQQALGQGPQFIFQYYEEEERQRGNFPDRFSGHQFPNYSSELNVNALLLGDSALYLCASRRRWPNDPNTGELFFGEGSRLTVL.

This clone was counted only a few times. The chain uses TRBV19 and TRBJ2-7; 9 bases are shared with TRBD1. The CDR3 length is 16 residues. Germline-derived CDR1 and CDR2 are LNHDA and SQIVND (reference sequence). V dropped 5 bases and J dropped 6; count of bases not matched to a gene: 14. CDR3 DNA: TGTGCCAGTAGTCTACCCCTCGGGACAGGGACGGGCGAGCAGTACTTC. It codes for CASSLPLGTGTGEQYF.